These 25 T cell receptor beta chains came from one sample sequenced in a study of blood T cell repertoires in COVID-19. Profiling relied on immunoSEQ multiplex PCR, and the TCRdb table lists in-frame clones only, not all of them. The sample records about 110,000 clones, around 89% being singletons. Sequences were obtained from peripheral blood. These receptors were collected from a middle-aged man with active or convalescent COVID-19.

The chain employs TRBV6-2 or TRBV6-3 and TRBJ2-2; weak D call: TRBD2 (6 bases). V lost 2 bases and J lost 5, with 9 bases in between. Germline V gene lookup returns CDR1 MNHEY and CDR2 SVGEGT. This CDR3 comprises 14 residues. The CDR3 region is CASSYGTPTGELFF. The DNA of the CDR3 is TGTGCCAGCAGTTACGGGACTCCGACCGGGGAGCTGTTTTTT.

This chain joins TRBV3-1 (or the pseudogene TRBV3-2) and TRBJ1-6, with 7 bases fitting TRBD1. The germline CDR1 and CDR2 sequences are LGHDT and YNNKEL (reference sequence). V gave up 6 bases and J gave up 6 bases; unmatched junction bases: 11. This CDR3 is built from 16 residues. This CDR3 reads CASRAPQGNGNSPLHF. CDR3 nucleotides: TGTGCCAGCAGGGCTCCACAGGGGAACGGTAATTCACCCCTCCACTTT.

J is TRBJ2-5 and V is TRBV5-1; D gene ambiguous. Germline CDR1 is SGHRS and CDR2 is YFSETQ. V was clipped by 5 bases and J by 2 bases, with 13 bases between them. The CDR3 length is 14 residues. The CDR3 nucleotides read TGCGCCAGCAGTTTCGCCTATGCACAAGAGACCCAGTACTTC. This gives the protein CASSFAYAQETQYF.

The chain has TRBV27 and TRBJ2-2; no firm D call. V shed 4 bases and J shed 6 bases, with 6 bases lying between them. The CDR3 covers 12 residues. Germline lookup yields CDR1 MNHEY and CDR2 SMNVEV (reference sequence). CDR3 residues: CASSYLAGELFF. The CDR3 region has the DNA TGTGCCAGCAGTTACTTGGCCGGGGAGCTGTTTTTT.

This rearrangement joins TRBV7-3 to TRBJ2-2, with D possibly being TRBD1 (7 bases). The CDR3 is 17 amino acids. CDR1 SGHTA and CDR2 FQGTGA come from the germline V gene. The V and J ends lost 1 base and 6 bases respectively, with 18 bases between them. CDR3 amino acids: CASSLRGGTATAGELFF. DNA for the CDR3: TGTGCCAGCAGCTTAAGAGGCGGGACAGCCACGGCCGGGGAGCTGTTTTTT.

This clone occurred once. V gene TRBV7-9 combines with J gene TRBJ1-5; 8 nucleotides align to TRBD1. V gave up 5 bases and J gave up 7 bases; unmatched junction bases: 10. The CDR3 contains 15 residues. Per the germline V gene, CDR1 is SEHNR and CDR2 is FQNEAQ (reference sequence). The CDR3 region is CASSTNDRGGQPQHF. The CDR3 DNA follows: TGTGCCAGCAGCACGAATGACAGGGGTGGGCAGCCCCAGCATTTT.

The rearrangement joins TRBV10-3 to TRBJ1-4, with TRBD1 matching over 11 bases. Per the germline V gene, CDR1 is ENHRY and CDR2 is SYGVKD. Trimming at V came to 4 bases and at J to 5 bases, leaving 3 bases not matched to a gene. The CDR3 covers 15 residues. CDR3 DNA sequence: TGTGCCATCAGTGGTGGGACAGGGGGGAATGAAAAACTGTTTTTT. Protein: CAISGGTGGNEKLFF.

The chain combines TRBV27 with TRBJ1-1; TRBD1 aligns across 12 bases. In germline, CDR1 is MNHEY, CDR2 SMNVEV (reference sequence). The CDR3 is 18 amino acids. V shed 1 base and J 5 bases; nucleotides not matched to a gene: 11. This CDR3 is CASSLYRLGQGARTEAFF. For the CDR3, the DNA is TGTGCCAGCAGTTTATATCGTCTGGGACAGGGGGCGCGAACTGAAGCTTTCTTT.

The J gene is TRBJ2-2, the V gene TRBV18; D possibly corresponds to TRBD1 (6 bases). Looked up from germline, CDR1 is KGHSH and CDR2 is LQKENI. The CDR3 is 15 amino acids. V lost 4 bases, J lost 1 base, and 10 bases lay in between. CDR3 sequence (DNA): TGTGCCAGCTCACGTACACAGGGGAACACCGGGGAGCTGTTTTTT. Protein product: CASSRTQGNTGELFF. The full variable domain, its missing parts supplied by reference TRBV18 and TRBJ2-2, is NAGVMQNPRHLVRRRGQEARLRCSPMKGHSHVYWYRQLPEEGLKFMVYLQKENIIDESGMPKERFSAEFPKEGPSILRIQQVVRGDSAAYFCASSRTQGNTGELFFGEGSRLTVL.

As DNA, the CDR3 is TGCGCCAGCGGGAATCCGGGACAGGGGGCGAACACAGATACGCAGTATTTT. Translated, it gives CASGNPGQGANTDTQYF. This chain connects TRBV5-1 to TRBJ2-3; 12 bases line up with TRBD1. V was clipped by 7 bases and J by 2 bases; unmatched bases: 11. Germline-derived CDR1 and CDR2 are SGHRS and YFSETQ. The CDR3 covers 17 residues.

The rearrangement uses TRBV29-1 and TRBJ2-5, with D maybe TRBD1 (5 bases). The CDR3 has 14 amino acids. CDR1 and CDR2 from the germline V gene are SQVTM and ANQGSEA. V lost 0 bases to trimming and J lost 1 base, with 9 bases between them. The CDR3 sequence is CSVEEGQGQETQYF. Here the CDR3 DNA reads TGCAGCGTTGAAGAGGGCCAGGGCCAAGAGACCCAGTACTTC.

The chain employs TRBV15 and TRBJ2-7; D gene ambiguous. The germline CDR1 and CDR2 sequences are LNHNV and YYDKDF (reference sequence). The V gene lost 0 bases and the J gene lost 3 bases, with 3 bases spanning the gap. This CDR3 region has 12 residues. CDR3 bases: TGTGCCACCAGCAGAGATAACTACGAGCAGTACTTC. Amino acid sequence: CATSRDNYEQYF.

The V gene is TRBV14, the J gene TRBJ1-1; weak D call: TRBD1 (6 bases). There are 14 residues in the CDR3. Germline V gives CDR1 SGHDN, CDR2 FVKESK. Trimming shortened V by 2 bases and J by 5 bases, and 12 bases separated the two germline ends. The CDR3 is CASSQLGGRTEAFF. The DNA for the CDR3 is TGTGCCAGCAGCCAACTAGGGGGAAGGACTGAAGCTTTCTTT.

This clone showed up just once. The chain links TRBV28 to TRBJ2-3; D remains unclear. This CDR3 has 13 amino acids. Germline CDR1 is MDHEN and CDR2 is SYDVKM. The V and J ends lost 2 bases and 5 bases respectively, with 8 bases between them. Here the CDR3 reads CASSLGGLDTQYF. As DNA, the CDR3 is TGTGCCAGCAGTTTAGGCGGATTAGATACGCAGTATTTT.

V and J are TRBV6-2 or TRBV6-3 and TRBJ2-3; TRBD2 matches 8 bases. The trim removed 2 bases at V and 0 bases at J, leaving 7 bases unmatched. CDR3 length: 17 residues. Germline-derived CDR1 and CDR2 are MNHEY and SVGEGT. CDR3 region: CASSYVAGGPSTDTQYF. CDR3 sequence (DNA): TGTGCCAGCAGTTACGTGGCGGGAGGCCCGAGCACAGATACGCAGTATTTT.

The J gene is TRBJ1-2, the V gene TRBV5-1; no definite D call. Germline CDR1 reads SGHRS; CDR2 reads YFSETQ. CDR3 length: 13 amino acids. The ends were cut back, 4 bases at V and 3 bases at J, with 10 bases in the middle. CDR3 DNA sequence: TGCGCCAGCAGCCAGACTGAATACTATGGCTACACCTTC. It translates to CASSQTEYYGYTF.

Only a few counts were recorded for this clone. The rearrangement links TRBV5-1 to TRBJ2-3; tentative D call: TRBD1 (6 bases). CDR3 length: 14 amino acids. CDR1 and CDR2 from the germline V gene are SGHRS and YFSETQ. The V and J ends lost 2 bases and 6 bases respectively, with 13 bases between them. CDR3 coding DNA: TGCGCCAGCAGCTTACAGGGTACACGGGATACGCAGTATTTT. This translates into CASSLQGTRDTQYF.

Comment on this clone: The junction departs from the called germline gene at one end, perhaps through a read error. This chain connects TRBV11-3 to TRBJ2-7; 7 bases align to TRBD1. In germline, CDR1 is SGHNT, CDR2 YENEEA. The CDR3 contains 15 residues. The CDR3 region has the DNA TGTGCCAGCAGCCCCGGGGACAGCGGCTCCGACGAGCAGTACTTC. This encodes CASSPGDSGSDEQYF.

The chain couples TRBV19 to TRBJ1-5, with 8 bases aligning to TRBD1. Looked up from germline, CDR1 is LNHDA and CDR2 is SQIVND (reference sequence). CDR3 length: 14 residues. V trimming: 6 bases; J trimming: 4 bases; junction bases outside the gene matches: 5. DNA for the CDR3: TGTGCCAGTAGAGGGCACAGGGGGAATCAGCCCCAGCATTTT. Its translation is CASRGHRGNQPQHF.

The chain employs TRBV6-2 or TRBV6-3 and TRBJ2-5, with 11 bases lining up with TRBD2. V lost 6 bases and J lost 4; bases outside the gene matches: 4. The CDR3 loop spans 14 amino acids. Per germline, CDR1 MNHEY and CDR2 SVGEGT. CDR3 in DNA: TGTGCCAGCAGCTATACTAGCGGGAGAGAGACCCAGTACTTC. Its translation: CASSYTSGRETQYF.

The chain couples TRBV7-6 to TRBJ2-1, with D perhaps TRBD1 (5 bases). The CDR3 spans 16 residues. Trimming took 5 bases from V and 5 from J, leaving 19 bases between them. Germline loops: CDR1 SGHVS, CDR2 FNYEAQ. In nucleotides, the CDR3 is TGTGCCAGCAGCCCGATAGGACAATTGCCGAACAATGAGCAGTTCTTC. As protein: CASSPIGQLPNNEQFF. Full variable domain (rest looked up from reference TRBV7-6 and TRBJ2-1): GAGVSQSPRYKVTKRGQDVALRCDPISGHVSLYWYRQALGQGPEFLTYFNYEAQQDKSGLPNDRFSAERPEGSISTLTIQRTEQRDSAMYRCASSPIGQLPNNEQFFGPGTRLTVL.

This sequence joins TRBV21-1 and TRBJ2-7; the table's D call, TRBD2, has no DNA check behind it. TRBV21-1 is a listed pseudogene. CDR3 length: 16 residues. The CDR3 protein is CASRTEAKDATYEQYF. In DNA form, the CDR3 reads TGTGCCAGCAGAACGGAGGCTAAAGATGCAACCTACGAGCAGTACTTC.

The gene calls are TRBV19 and TRBJ2-3; 13 nucleotides agree with TRBD2. The V gene's germline CDR1 is LNHDA and CDR2 SQIVND (reference sequence). J was trimmed by 4 bases and V by 5 bases; bases with no gene match: 3. The CDR3 contains 15 residues. This chain's CDR3 is CASSETSGGPDTQYF. Here the CDR3 DNA reads TGTGCCAGTAGTGAGACTAGCGGGGGGCCAGATACGCAGTATTTT.

The chain has TRBV19 and TRBJ1-5; perhaps TRBD1 as D (6 bases). V lost 5 bases and J 9 bases, leaving 17 bases between the germline ends. This CDR3 has 14 residues. Germline values: CDR1 LNHDA, CDR2 SQIVND (reference sequence). The CDR3 reads CASSWVGAPGPQHF. Here the CDR3 DNA reads TGTGCCAGTAGTTGGGTGGGGGCCCCTGGGCCCCAGCATTTT.

J is TRBJ2-7 and V is TRBV7-2; D not certain. Germline V lookup: CDR1 SGHTA, CDR2 FQGNSA. V was clipped by 1 base and J by 3 bases, with 13 bases between them. CDR3 length equals 15 residues. The CDR3 sequence is CASSLGRWNSYEQYF. CDR3 in DNA: TGTGCCAGCAGCTTAGGCCGCTGGAACAGCTACGAGCAGTACTTC.